This TCR beta chain was sequenced for a study of blood T cell repertoires in COVID-19 (dated by TCRdb to the early 2020s). Regarding the research as a whole: Samples covering the acute and convalescent phases of COVID-19 were provided by collaborators in the United States, Italy and Spain. The prospective study material was composed of cDNA or gDNA derived from T cells, B-cell-depleted T cells, or PBMCs. Subjects who had been exposed to COVID-19, were actively infected with it, or had recovered from it provided the deeply sampled blood TCRbeta repertoires that made up the dataset. The repertoires were released in a freely available public database intended as a resource for research on the immune response to SARS-CoV-2. The samples were drawn from the first 160 participants of the ongoing ImmuneRACE study and from 1,200 or so subjects provided by 6 global collaborators. Sample metadata almost always included a de-identified subject ID, COVID-19 status, age in years and sex. Where HLA class I and class II types were available, the types were taken from metadata supplied by the sample provider, not from assay-based typing. Study-level results and caveats: The quantity of clinical and demographic metadata differed by source and by participant and was supplied without curation.

Participants in the prospective study were aged about 18 to 89 years, lived in about two dozen United States geographic areas, and enrolled through a virtual design. To assign participants to cohorts, the prospective study relied on clinical history that participants themselves reported in a screening survey and a study questionnaire. For ImmuneRACE Cohort 3, a participant was defined as recovered based on two consecutive negative NP/OP PCR tests, clearance by a healthcare professional, or resolution of symptoms. In the prospective study, mobile phlebotomists collected whole blood, serum and a nasopharyngeal or oropharyngeal swab from each participant. Prospective study participants could optionally give additional blood draws and questionnaires over an approximately 2-month period. Before DNA extraction, prospective study blood samples were shipped either frozen or at room temperature. The CDR1 and CDR2 encoded by the germline V gene are SGHVS and FQNEAQ. Ends trimmed: V by 5 bases, J by 5 bases; bases unmatched to a gene: 7. The CDR3 has 14 amino acids, counting the end cysteine and phenylalanine. Only the CDR3 region is kept as DNA, spanning 42 bases read in frame from base 1.

As regards this clone: It has no known antigen specificity. Base qualities are not provided; no much larger clone lies one nucleotide away.

TCRbeta CDR3 regions were amplified from genomic DNA by means of the immunoSEQ Assay, a bias-controlled multiplex PCR. From the authors' description of their analysis: The number of nucleated cells in each sample was estimated by amplification of reference gene primers within the assay. Sequence reads were collapsed and filtered to measure the absolute abundance of every unique TCRbeta CDR3 rearrangement. For each sample, productive Simpson clonality was calculated by taking the square root of Simpson's diversity index across productive rearrangements. This is the immuneACCESS table as TCRdb keeps it, with only in-frame sequences that have V and J called. A part of the clones is gone; compared with another copy, unresolved V genes explain less than half, and the rest is unexplained. The DNA was the basis for D and trimming; V, J and clone size are from that table. For this sample the table gives about 300,000 clones, of which 85% were detected only once. The top ten hold under 3% of the sample.

The rearrangement joined TRBV7-8 to TRBJ2-5; 8 of the junction bases match TRBD1. Sequencing input: PBMCs or T cells enriched from blood (not recorded which). The clonotype originates from a woman in her forties or fifties who had recovered from COVID-19. The DNA sequence is as follows: TGTGCCAGCAGCACCAGGGGGCTCAGGGAGACCCAGTACTTC. Translated, this gives CASSTRGLRETQYF. Where the CDR3 stops, the reference TRBV7-8 and TRBJ2-5 genes take over; the full variable domain is GAGVSQSPRYKVAKRGQDVALRCDPISGHVSLFWYQQALGQGPEFLTYFQNEAQLDKSGLPSDRFFAERPEGSVSTLKIQRTQQEDSAVYLCASSTRGLRETQYFGPGTRLLVL.